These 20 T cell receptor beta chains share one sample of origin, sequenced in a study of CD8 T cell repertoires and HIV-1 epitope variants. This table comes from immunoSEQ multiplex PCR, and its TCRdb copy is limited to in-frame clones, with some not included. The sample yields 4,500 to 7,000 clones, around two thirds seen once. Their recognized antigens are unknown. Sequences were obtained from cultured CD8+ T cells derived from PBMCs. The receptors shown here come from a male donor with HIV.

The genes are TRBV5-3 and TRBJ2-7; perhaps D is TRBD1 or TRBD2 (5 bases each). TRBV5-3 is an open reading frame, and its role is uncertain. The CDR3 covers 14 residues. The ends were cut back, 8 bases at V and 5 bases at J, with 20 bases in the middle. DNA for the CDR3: TGTGCCAGCAGCCCTACAGGCGGGCGGGACGAGCAGTACTTC. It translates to CASSPTGGRDEQYF.

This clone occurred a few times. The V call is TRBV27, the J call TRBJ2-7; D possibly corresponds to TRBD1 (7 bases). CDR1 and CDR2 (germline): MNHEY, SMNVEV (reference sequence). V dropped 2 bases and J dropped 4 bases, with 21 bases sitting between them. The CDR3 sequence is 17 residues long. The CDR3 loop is CASSLRTSETGRYEQYF. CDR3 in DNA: TGTGCCAGCAGTTTAAGAACTTCAGAGACAGGGAGGTACGAGCAGTACTTC.

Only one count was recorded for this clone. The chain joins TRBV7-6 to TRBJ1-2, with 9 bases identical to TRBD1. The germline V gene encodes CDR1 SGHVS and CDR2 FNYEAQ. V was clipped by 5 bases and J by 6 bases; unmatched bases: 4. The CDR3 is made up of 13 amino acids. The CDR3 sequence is CASSGQGWNGYTF. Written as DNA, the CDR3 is TGTGCCAGCAGCGGACAGGGGTGGAATGGCTACACCTTC.

CDR3 DNA: TGTGCCAGCAGCTTGAGTTTGGACTCCTACGAGCAGTACTTC. Amino acids: CASSLSLDSYEQYF. This chain joins TRBV5-6 and TRBJ2-5; D unclear. The DNA end is a closer match to TRBJ2-7, so the J assignment may be wrong. This CDR3 is built from 14 residues. Germline V lookup: CDR1 SGHDT, CDR2 YYEEEE.

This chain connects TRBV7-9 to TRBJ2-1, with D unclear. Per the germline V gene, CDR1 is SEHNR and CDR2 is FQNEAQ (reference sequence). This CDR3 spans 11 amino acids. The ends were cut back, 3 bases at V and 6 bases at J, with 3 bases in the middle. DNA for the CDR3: TGTGCCAGCAGCTTTGTCAATGAGCAGTTCTTC. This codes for CASSFVNEQFF. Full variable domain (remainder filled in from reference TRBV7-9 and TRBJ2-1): DTGVSQNPRHKITKRGQNVTFRCDPISEHNRLYWYRQTLGQGPEFLTYFQNEAQLEKSRLLSDRFSAERPKGSFSTLEIQRTEQGDSAMYLCASSFVNEQFFGPGTRLTVL.

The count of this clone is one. The CDR3 spells CASSLGGGPQETQYF. In nucleotides, the CDR3 is TGTGCCAGCAGCTTAGGCGGGGGTCCTCAAGAGACCCAGTACTTC. This rearrangement joins TRBV7-3 to TRBJ2-5; 7 bases are shared with TRBD2. The V gene end was trimmed by 2 bases and the J gene end by 2 bases; junction bases not matched to a gene: 5. From germline, CDR1 is SGHTA and CDR2 FQGTGA. CDR3 length equals 15 residues.

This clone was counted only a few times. The CDR3 DNA follows: TGTGCCAGCAGCTCCCGGACAGGGGGGATTAATGAAAAACTGTTTTTT. It is translated as CASSSRTGGINEKLFF. The chain combines TRBV7-6 with TRBJ1-4, with 10 bases lining up with TRBD1. The CDR3 sequence is 16 residues long. V was clipped by 4 bases and J by 4 bases; unmatched bases: 6. CDR1 and CDR2 from the germline V gene are SGHVS and FNYEAQ.

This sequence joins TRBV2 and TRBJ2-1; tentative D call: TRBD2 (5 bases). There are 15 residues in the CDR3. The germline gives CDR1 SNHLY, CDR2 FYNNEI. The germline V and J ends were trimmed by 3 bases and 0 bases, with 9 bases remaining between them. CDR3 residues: CASSEKRSSYNEQFF. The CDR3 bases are TGTGCCAGCAGTGAGAAGCGGAGCTCCTACAATGAGCAGTTCTTC.

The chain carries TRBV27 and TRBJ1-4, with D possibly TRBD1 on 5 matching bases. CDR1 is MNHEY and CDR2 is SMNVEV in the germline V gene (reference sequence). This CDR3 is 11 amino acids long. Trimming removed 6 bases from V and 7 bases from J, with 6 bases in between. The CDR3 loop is CASSGGEKLFF. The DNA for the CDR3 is TGTGCCAGCAGCGGGGGTGAAAAACTGTTTTTT. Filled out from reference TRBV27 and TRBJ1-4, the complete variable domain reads EAQVTQNPRYLITVTGKKLTVTCSQNMNHEYMSWYRQDPGLGLRQIYYSMNVEVTDKGDVPEGYKVSRKEKRNFPLILESPSPNQTSLYFCASSGGEKLFFGSGTQLSVL.

CDR3 nucleotide sequence: TGTGCCAGCAGCTTCGACCACTACAATGAGCAGTTCTTC. This gives the protein CASSFDHYNEQFF. The chain is built from TRBV7-8 and TRBJ2-1; D uncertain. V was clipped by 3 bases and J by 3 bases, with 6 bases between them. There are 13 residues in the CDR3. Germline-derived CDR1 and CDR2 are SGHVS and FQNEAQ.

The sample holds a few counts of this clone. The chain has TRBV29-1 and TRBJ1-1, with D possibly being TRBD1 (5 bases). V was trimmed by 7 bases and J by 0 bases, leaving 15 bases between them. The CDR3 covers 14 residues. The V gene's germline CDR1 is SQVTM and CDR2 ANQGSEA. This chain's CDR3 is CSASLTDMNTEAFF. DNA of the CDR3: TGCAGCGCATCCCTGACAGATATGAACACTGAAGCTTTCTTT.

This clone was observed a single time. The CDR3 bases are TGTGCCAGCAGCCCCAGAGGTCCAGATACGCAGTATTTT. Translating it yields CASSPRGPDTQYF. The chain uses TRBV7-9 and TRBJ2-3; D gene ambiguous. Trimming took off 5 bases at V and 4 bases at J, with 10 bases between the two ends. The germline CDR1 and CDR2 sequences are SEHNR and FQNEAQ (reference sequence). This CDR3 is 13 amino acids long.

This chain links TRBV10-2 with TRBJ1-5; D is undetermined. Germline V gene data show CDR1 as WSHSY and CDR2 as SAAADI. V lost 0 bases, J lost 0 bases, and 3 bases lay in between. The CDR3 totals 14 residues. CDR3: CASSESGSNQPQHF. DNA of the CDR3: TGCGCCAGCAGTGAGTCTGGTAGCAATCAGCCCCAGCATTTT.

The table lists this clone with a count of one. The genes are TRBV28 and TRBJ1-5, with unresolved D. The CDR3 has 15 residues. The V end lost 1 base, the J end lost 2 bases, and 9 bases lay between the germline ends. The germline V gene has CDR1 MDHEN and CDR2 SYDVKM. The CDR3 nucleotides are TGTGCCAGCAGTTTATCCCTTGCGGGCAATCAGCCCCAGCATTTT. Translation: CASSLSLAGNQPQHF.

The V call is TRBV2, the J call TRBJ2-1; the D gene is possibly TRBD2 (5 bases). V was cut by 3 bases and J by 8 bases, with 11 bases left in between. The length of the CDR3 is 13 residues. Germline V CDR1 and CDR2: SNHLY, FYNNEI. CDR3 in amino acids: CASSDVRGDEQFF. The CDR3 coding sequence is TGTGCCAGCAGTGACGTTCGGGGAGATGAGCAGTTCTTC.

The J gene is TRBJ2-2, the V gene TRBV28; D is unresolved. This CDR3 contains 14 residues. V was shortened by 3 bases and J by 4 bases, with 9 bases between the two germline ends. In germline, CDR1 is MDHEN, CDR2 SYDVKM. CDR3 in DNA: TGTGCCAGCAGTTTCGAGGCCTTCACCGGGGAGCTGTTTTTT. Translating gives CASSFEAFTGELFF.

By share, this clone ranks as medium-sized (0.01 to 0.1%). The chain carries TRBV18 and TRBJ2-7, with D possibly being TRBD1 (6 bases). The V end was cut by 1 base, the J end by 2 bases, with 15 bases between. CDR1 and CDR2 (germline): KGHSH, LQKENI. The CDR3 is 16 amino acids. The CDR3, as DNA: TGTGCCAGCTCACCACAGTTTGGGCAGGGGCCCTACGAGCAGTACTTC. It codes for CASSPQFGQGPYEQYF.

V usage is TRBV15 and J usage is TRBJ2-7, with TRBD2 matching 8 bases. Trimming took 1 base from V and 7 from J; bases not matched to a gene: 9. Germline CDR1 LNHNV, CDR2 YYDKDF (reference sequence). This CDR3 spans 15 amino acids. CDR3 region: CATSRGLREAGEQYF. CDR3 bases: TGTGCCACCAGCAGAGGGTTGCGGGAGGCCGGTGAGCAGTACTTC.

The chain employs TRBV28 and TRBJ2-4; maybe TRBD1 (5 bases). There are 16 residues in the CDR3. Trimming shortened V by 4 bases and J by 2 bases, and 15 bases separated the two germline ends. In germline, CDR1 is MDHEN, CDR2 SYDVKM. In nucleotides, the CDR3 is TGTGCCAGCAGTTCCTCAGGGCTAGGGCCCAAAAACATTCAGTACTTC. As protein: CASSSSGLGPKNIQYF.

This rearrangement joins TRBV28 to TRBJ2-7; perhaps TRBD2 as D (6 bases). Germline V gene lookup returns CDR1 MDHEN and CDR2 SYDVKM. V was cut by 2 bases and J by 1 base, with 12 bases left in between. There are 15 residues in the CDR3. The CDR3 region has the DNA TGTGCCAGCAGTTTAAGGGCGACTAGTTCCTACGAGCAGTACTTC. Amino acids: CASSLRATSSYEQYF. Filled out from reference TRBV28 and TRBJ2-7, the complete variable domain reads DVKVTQSSRYLVKRTGEKVFLECVQDMDHENMFWYRQDPGLGLRLIYFSYDVKMKEKGDIPEGYSVSREKKERFSLILESASTNQTSMYLCASSLRATSSYEQYFGPGTRLTVT.